One and the same sample provided the 21 T cell receptor beta chains below, sequenced in a study of prognosis after radiotherapy for stage I lung cancer. Using two-round multiplex PCR, the authors amplified TCR beta CDR3 from genomic DNA. The first PCR round targeted every TRBV and TRBJ gene with specific primers. Using its own MiXCR run on the multiplex PCR reads, TCRdb lists one record per CDR3 protein. The repertoire includes fewer than 50,000 distinct CDR3 sequences, roughly 25% of them detected once, and 25% sits in the top ten. The specimen comprised PBMCs, sampled before or after stereotactic body radiation therapy (not recorded which). The receptor source for this set is a donor aged 50 or older with non-small cell lung cancer.

As for this clonotype: Without the conserved terminal phenylalanine or tryptophan, this CDR3 likely stems from a read error. The genes are TRBV6-2 or TRBV6-3 and TRBJ2-5; 7 bases are shared with TRBD1. Germline assignment: CDR1 MNHEY and CDR2 SVGEGT. V shed 5 bases and J 4 bases; nucleotides not matched to a gene: 10. The CDR3 is made up of 15 amino acids. The CDR3 reads CASSNPRQGRETQYY. CDR3 in DNA: TGTGCCAGCAGTAACCCCCGACAGGGAAGAGAGACCCAGTACTAC.

This clonotype has ten or more counts. The gene calls are TRBV28 and TRBJ1-3; D remains ambiguous. The CDR3 is 13 residues long. With 7 bases removed from V and 0 bases from J, the gap between germline ends came to 7 bases. The V gene's germline CDR1 is MDHEN and CDR2 SYDVKM. CDR3 bases: TGTGCCAGCACGGTCGGCTCTGGAAACACCATATATTTT. The encoded protein is CASTVGSGNTIYF.

There are many counts of this clonotype. The chain has TRBV9 and TRBJ2-3; the D gene is possibly TRBD2 (5 bases). Germline V gene data show CDR1 as SGDLS and CDR2 as YYNGEE. V was pared by 4 bases and J by 3 bases, with 15 bases between. This CDR3 is built from 15 residues. CDR3 sequence (DNA): TGTGCCAGCAGCCCTGGACCCGGCGGGACAGATACGCAGTATTTT. Its translation is CASSPGPGGTDTQYF. Together with reference TRBV9 and TRBJ2-3, the CDR3 gives the full variable domain: DSGVTQTPKHLITATGQRVTLRCSPRSGDLSVYWYQQSLDQGLQFLIQYYNGEERAKGNILERFSAQQFPDLHSELNLSSLELGDSALYFCASSPGPGGTDTQYFGPGTRLTVL.

Many counts were recorded for this clonotype. In nucleotides, the CDR3 is TGTGCCAGCAGTCGTGACAGGGAAGCGGTAGCTTTCTTT. It encodes CASSRDREAVAFF. This chain connects TRBV6-4 to TRBJ1-1, with 7 bases aligning to TRBD1. Trimming cost V 5 bases and J 10 bases; bases outside gene matches: 10. The CDR3 spans 13 residues. Germline V gene data show CDR1 as MRHNA and CDR2 as SNTAGT.

There are many counts of this clonotype. The chain employs TRBV27 and TRBJ1-1; no clear D gene. Germline CDR1 and CDR2: MNHEY and SMNVEV (reference sequence). The CDR3 runs to 13 residues. V dropped 8 bases and J dropped 4 bases, with 14 bases sitting between them. The CDR3 spells CASCPSLCTEAFF. DNA for the CDR3: TGTGCCAGCTGTCCATCACTGTGCACTGAAGCTTTCTTT.

This clonotype has a count of ten or more. This chain links TRBV6-1 with TRBJ2-5; D gene ambiguous. The V and J ends lost 6 bases and 2 bases respectively, with 4 bases between them. The length of the CDR3 is 11 residues. The germline V gene encodes CDR1 MNHNS and CDR2 SASEGT. For the CDR3, the DNA is TGTGCCAGCAGGCGACAAGAGACCCAGTACTTC. Its translation: CASRRQETQYF.

This clonotype was observed at least ten times. The rearrangement links TRBV18 to TRBJ1-4; possibly TRBD1 for D (5 bases). CDR1 KGHSH and CDR2 LQKENI come from the germline V gene. The CDR3 has 15 residues. The V gene lost 0 bases and the J gene lost 6 bases, with 11 bases spanning the gap. The CDR3 DNA follows: TGTGCCAGCTCACCACCGGTCGGGGACCATGAAAAACTGTTTTTT. Protein product: CASSPPVGDHEKLFF.

This clonotype came up many times. This sequence joins TRBV24-1 and TRBJ2-5; D gene uncertain. From germline, CDR1 is KGHDR and CDR2 SFDVKD. The V end was cut by 3 bases, the J end by 0 bases, with 13 bases between. The CDR3 length is 16 residues. The CDR3 DNA reads TGTGCCACCAGTGATCTGACTGGCCTGCACCAAGAGACCCAGTACTTC. This translates into CATSDLTGLHQETQYF.

This clonotype was seen repeatedly, ten times or more. V usage is TRBV5-1 and J usage is TRBJ2-3; D perhaps matches TRBD2 (5 bases). This CDR3 is built from 14 residues. CDR1 and CDR2 from the germline V gene are SGHRS and YFSETQ. The germline V and J ends were trimmed by 6 bases and 4 bases, with 15 bases remaining between them. The CDR3 region is CASMGGGRPDTQYF. Here the CDR3 DNA reads TGCGCCAGCATGGGCGGAGGTCGGCCAGATACGCAGTATTTT.

In its sample, this clonotype was seen many times. V is TRBV18 and J is TRBJ1-5; 7 bases match TRBD1. V dropped 3 bases and J dropped 0; count of bases not matched to a gene: 2. Germline V gene lookup returns CDR1 KGHSH and CDR2 LQKENI. This CDR3 region has 15 residues. The CDR3 nucleotides are TGTGCCAGCTCACCGGGACAGCTTAGCAATCAGCCCCAGCATTTT. Translating it yields CASSPGQLSNQPQHF.

In regard to this clonotype: Only one base separates this from a far larger clonotype, so it likely reflects a read error. V and J are TRBV6-2 or TRBV6-3 and TRBJ1-5; D is ambiguous. V was shortened by 0 bases and J by 7 bases, with 13 bases between the two germline ends. This CDR3 has 15 amino acids. The V gene's germline CDR1 is MNHEY and CDR2 SVGEGT. In DNA, the CDR3 is TGTGCCAGCAGTTACTCTAGGGCAGCTAAACAGCCCCAGCATTTT. Protein sequence: CASSYSRAAKQPQHF.

This sequence joins TRBV6-5 and TRBJ2-1; a possible D gene is TRBD2 (6 bases). The germline CDR1 and CDR2 sequences are MNHEY and SVGAGI. Trimming took off 4 bases at V and 3 bases at J, with 13 bases between the two ends. This CDR3 region has 15 residues. The CDR3 sequence: CASSSSGDGYNEQFF. CDR3 nucleotides: TGTGCCAGCAGTTCATCGGGGGACGGCTACAATGAGCAGTTCTTC.

J is TRBJ2-5 and V is TRBV30, with D uncertain. The CDR3 consists of 13 residues. The V end was cut by 4 bases, the J end by 5 bases, with 14 bases between. Germline CDR1 is GTSNPN and CDR2 is SVGIG (reference sequence). The CDR3 nucleotides read TGTGCCTGGACCATTGGTGCCAGGGAGACCCAGTACTTC. This sequence encodes CAWTIGARETQYF.

This clonotype was seen repeatedly, ten times or more. J is TRBJ2-3 and V is TRBV19; D is perhaps TRBD2 (5 bases). The germline V gene has CDR1 LNHDA and CDR2 SQIVND (reference sequence). V lost 3 bases and J lost 5, with 12 bases in between. This CDR3 region has 14 residues. CDR3 DNA sequence: TGTGCCAGTAGTATGAGGACTGCCGGAGATACGCAGTATTTT. It yields the protein CASSMRTAGDTQYF.

This clonotype was recorded at least ten times. This chain uses TRBV5-1 with TRBJ2-2, with TRBD1 matching over 8 bases. From germline, CDR1 is SGHRS and CDR2 YFSETQ. V lost 4 bases to trimming and J lost 4 bases; unmatched junction nucleotides: 6. CDR3 length equals 15 residues. The CDR3 sequence: CASSPRDRSTGELFF. The CDR3 coding sequence is TGCGCCAGCAGCCCCCGGGACAGGAGCACCGGGGAGCTGTTTTTT.

V usage is TRBV7-2 and J usage is TRBJ1-4, with a possible D match to TRBD1 (6 bases). The germline CDR1 and CDR2 sequences are SGHTA and FQGNSA. This CDR3 region has 16 residues. With 6 bases removed from V and 6 bases from J, the gap between germline ends came to 20 bases. The CDR3 sequence: CASSPTGPRRDEKLFF. DNA for the CDR3: TGTGCCAGCAGTCCAACAGGGCCCAGAAGGGATGAAAAACTGTTTTTT.

In this sample, this clonotype is medium-sized. V is TRBV28 and J is TRBJ1-6; tentative D call: TRBD1 (5 bases). CDR1 and CDR2 from the germline V gene are MDHEN and SYDVKM. Between the trimmed V and J ends, which lost 1 base and 0 bases, there was a span of 10 bases. The CDR3 is 17 amino acids. The CDR3 bases are TGTGCCAGCAGTTTATTGTCCGGGGGCTCCTATAATTCACCCCTCCACTTT. Protein product: CASSLLSGGSYNSPLHF.

This clonotype was found many times. V gene TRBV27 combines with J gene TRBJ1-2; 9 nucleotides match TRBD1. The CDR3 runs to 14 residues. V dropped 5 bases and J dropped 4; count of bases not matched to a gene: 5. Germline V gene data show CDR1 as MNHEY and CDR2 as SMNVEV (reference sequence). The chain's CDR3 is CASSRTGDGYGYTF. The CDR3 DNA reads as TGTGCCAGCAGTCGGACAGGGGATGGCTATGGCTACACCTTC.

Ten or more counts support this clonotype. The V gene is TRBV27, the J gene TRBJ1-1; no definite D call. Germline CDR1 and CDR2: MNHEY and SMNVEV (reference sequence). Trimming left V 6 bases short and J 1 base short, with 12 bases between. This CDR3 is 14 amino acids long. CDR3 bases: TGTGCCAGCAGCTCATCTGCGGCGAACACTGAAGCTTTCTTT. Translating it yields CASSSSAANTEAFF.

This clonotype came up many times. V gene TRBV3-1 combines with J gene TRBJ1-2; 9 bases are a match to TRBD1. The CDR3 loop spans 15 amino acids. V trimming: 1 base; J trimming: 2 bases; junction bases outside the gene matches: 2. In germline, CDR1 is LGHDT, CDR2 YNNKEL (reference sequence). The CDR3 nucleotides read TGTGCCAGCAGCCAAGCGACAGGGGGGAACTATGGCTACACCTTC. It codes for CASSQATGGNYGYTF.

This clonotype was found many times. The chain joins TRBV10-2 to TRBJ2-7, with 9 bases lining up with TRBD1. The J segment lost 3 bases and the V segment lost 6 bases, leaving 3 bases of the junction unmatched. Germline V CDR1 and CDR2: WSHSY, SAAADI. The CDR3 contains 13 residues. The CDR3 loop reads CASRTGGGYEQYF. DNA of the CDR3: TGCGCCAGCAGAACAGGGGGCGGCTACGAGCAGTACTTC.